The T cell receptor beta chain under discussion was sequenced for a study of early T cells in non-severe SARS-CoV-2 infection. Study conclusions and caveats: VDJdb matching skewed toward anti-spike CD8 responses, missing private and CD4 specificities.

Concerning this clonotype itself: Its antigen is not known.

The CDR3 totals 11 residues. CDR1 SQVTM and CDR2 ANQGSEA come from the germline V gene. The ends were cut back, 6 bases at V and 4 bases at J, with 9 bases in the middle. Individual cDNA molecules received unique molecular identifiers. From the 5' RACE reads, TCRdb called clonotypes with MiXCR, one entry per CDR3 protein. Of about 40,000 distinct CDR3 sequences listed, roughly 7.9% were seen once; the top ten hold over 10%. This receptor was identified in an adult who was a healthcare worker with PCR-confirmed SARS-CoV-2 infection or an uninfected control (not recorded which). Specimen: whole blood, collected at baseline. This chain connects TRBV29-1 to TRBJ1-2, with a weak D call TRBD1 (5 bases). For the CDR3, the DNA is TGCAGCGTCCTCGACAGCTATGGCTACACCTTC. It translates to CSVLDSYGYTF.